What follows is one T cell receptor (beta chain) and its context. This specimen comes from a study of shared clonotypes between healthy human individuals. The length of the CDR3 is 15 residues. V shed 4 bases, J shed 5 bases, and the junction held 9 bases outside the gene matches. Germline V CDR1 and CDR2: SGHTA, FQGNSA. Naive CD8 isolation took CD45RO-negative cells positively selected for CCR7 and excluded terminally differentiated effector memory CD45RA+ cells. Here immunoSEQ multiplex PCR was the method, and the copy in TCRdb shows in-frame clones only, minus some. The sample has roughly 2,000,000 clones; approximately 94% are singletons.

Sequenced input: naive CD8+ T cells sorted from blood. The chain couples TRBV7-2 to TRBJ2-7, with 9 bases matching TRBD2. The receptor was derived from a man aged 18 to 35 in good health. CDR3 in DNA: TGTGCCAGCAGCTCGTTGCGGGGGGGCCTAGACGAGCAGTACTTC. Amino acid sequence: CASSSLRGGLDEQYF.